A single sample gave rise to the 28 T cell receptor beta chains below, sequenced in a study of T cells after yellow fever vaccination. MiXCR, applied by TCRdb to the 5' RACE reads, yields one record per CDR3 protein. The sample lists roughly 180,000 distinct CDR3 sequences; 5.5% to 7.5% were seen once. Specimen: CD4+ T cells sorted from PBMCs, collected on the day of the first yellow fever vaccination. The source of these receptors is a man between 18 and 29 years old who received the YFV17D yellow fever vaccine.

The chain links TRBV20-1 to TRBJ2-7; the D gene is possibly TRBD2 (6 bases). CDR3 length: 13 residues. Germline V gene lookup returns CDR1 DFQATT and CDR2 SNEGSKA (reference sequence). V lost 6 bases and J lost 2, with 14 bases in between. The CDR3 here is CSAGGAATYEQYF. The CDR3 DNA reads TGCAGTGCCGGCGGGGCGGCGACCTACGAGCAGTACTTC.

The genes are TRBV10-3 and TRBJ1-5, with TRBD1 matching 7 bases. Germline CDR1 is ENHRY and CDR2 is SYGVKD. Trimming cost V 6 bases and J 3 bases; bases outside gene matches: 2. The CDR3 is made up of 13 amino acids. CDR3 in DNA: TGTGCCATCAGACAGGGGTACAATCAGCCCCAGCATTTT. Residues: CAIRQGYNQPQHF.

This chain links TRBV20-1 with TRBJ1-1; D gene unclear. The CDR3 spans 13 residues. The V end was cut by 5 bases, the J end by 1 base, with 11 bases between. The germline CDR1 and CDR2 sequences are DFQATT and SNEGSKA (reference sequence). The CDR3 coding sequence is TGCAGTGCTTCCCATCCGACGAACACTGAAGCTTTCTTT. It yields the protein CSASHPTNTEAFF.

This clonotype has only a few counts. V gene TRBV6-5 combines with J gene TRBJ1-2; D is possibly TRBD1 (5 bases). CDR1 is MNHEY and CDR2 is SVGAGI in the germline V gene. The CDR3 runs to 14 residues. The V end was cut by 5 bases, the J end by 3 bases, with 13 bases between. In DNA, the CDR3 is TGTGCCAGCAGTACCCCGGGGGGGTACTATGGCTACACCTTC. It is translated as CASSTPGGYYGYTF.

This clonotype came up many times. The chain couples TRBV19 to TRBJ1-1; D is unresolved. Trimming left V 5 bases short and J 0 bases short, with 7 bases between. Per the germline V gene, CDR1 is LNHDA and CDR2 is SQIVND (reference sequence). The CDR3 runs 13 residues. CDR3 DNA sequence: TGTGCCAGTAGTCTTCTAGTGAACACTGAAGCTTTCTTT. Its protein product is CASSLLVNTEAFF.

This clonotype was recorded many times. The chain is built from TRBV5-1 and TRBJ2-5; D perhaps matches TRBD2 (6 bases). This CDR3 contains 14 residues. The germline gives CDR1 SGHRS, CDR2 YFSETQ. The V end was cut by 0 bases, the J end by 3 bases, with 9 bases between. The CDR3 loop reads CASSLVAGKETQYF. The DNA for the CDR3 is TGCGCCAGCAGCTTGGTGGCGGGGAAAGAGACCCAGTACTTC.

The sample holds many counts of this clonotype. The rearrangement links TRBV28 to TRBJ1-4; weak D call: TRBD1 (5 bases). Trimming took 4 bases from V and 0 from J, leaving 9 bases between them. This CDR3 is built from 15 residues. Germline CDR1 and CDR2: MDHEN and SYDVKM. The CDR3, as DNA: TGTGCCAGCAGTTCAAGGGACGCAACTAATGAAAAACTGTTTTTT. Its protein is CASSSRDATNEKLFF.

This clonotype was seen repeatedly, ten times or more. The rearrangement joins TRBV20-1 to TRBJ1-5, with D possibly being TRBD1 (6 bases). With 6 bases removed from V and 7 bases from J, the gap between germline ends came to 16 bases. The V gene's germline CDR1 is DFQATT and CDR2 SNEGSKA (reference sequence). The CDR3 has 13 residues. The CDR3 nucleotides are TGCAGTGCCAATACAGGGAGTGGGCAGCCCCAGCATTTT. Translation: CSANTGSGQPQHF.

This clonotype has ten or more counts. The chain couples TRBV7-9 to TRBJ2-7, with a possible D match to TRBD1 (6 bases). The CDR3 has 14 residues. Per germline, CDR1 SEHNR and CDR2 FQNEAQ (reference sequence). With 4 bases removed from V and 0 bases from J, the gap between germline ends came to 10 bases. The CDR3 protein is CASSSQGLSYEQYF. The CDR3 bases are TGTGCCAGCAGCTCGCAGGGGCTCTCCTACGAGCAGTACTTC.

This clonotype was seen a handful of times. The chain is built from TRBV12-5 and TRBJ1-1; D unresolved. Germline V gene data show CDR1 as LGHNT and CDR2 as FRNRAP. V lost 5 bases and J lost 1, with 8 bases in between. This CDR3 has 13 residues. The CDR3 loop is CASGTYSNTEAFF. The CDR3 DNA is TGTGCTAGTGGTACTTACTCGAACACTGAAGCTTTCTTT.

This clonotype was counted many times. V is TRBV5-1 and J is TRBJ2-2; no clear D gene. Trimming shortened V by 7 bases and J by 3 bases, and 16 bases separated the two germline ends. This CDR3 contains 15 residues. Germline assignment: CDR1 SGHRS and CDR2 YFSETQ. For the CDR3, the DNA is TGCGCCAGCCGACCCCTCCCTGGGGACACCGGGGAGCTGTTTTTT. It is translated as CASRPLPGDTGELFF.

This clonotype has more than one count but fewer than ten. The rearrangement uses TRBV10-3 and TRBJ1-3, with TRBD1 identical over 12 bases. The junction had 14 bases not matched to a gene; V was cut back by 11 bases and J by 6 bases. The CDR3 runs to 16 residues. The germline CDR1 and CDR2 sequences are ENHRY and SYGVKD. The CDR3 DNA is TGTGCCGCAGCGGGGACAGGGGGCATTTACGAAAACACCATATATTTT. Protein: CAAAGTGGIYENTIYF.

V and J are TRBV2 and TRBJ2-2, with TRBD1 identical over 8 bases. Per the germline V gene, CDR1 is SNHLY and CDR2 is FYNNEI. The V segment lost 6 bases and the J segment 1 base; nucleotides outside the gene matches: 4. There are 15 residues in the CDR3. The DNA for the CDR3 is TGTGCCAGCAGAGGACAGGGATTGAACACCGGGGAGCTGTTTTTT. Protein product: CASRGQGLNTGELFF.

This clonotype was recorded a few times. This rearrangement joins TRBV6-4 to TRBJ1-1, with D hard to call. The V end was cut by 4 bases, the J end by 3 bases, with 9 bases between. The CDR3 covers 13 residues. Germline-derived CDR1 and CDR2 are MRHNA and SNTAGT. The DNA for the CDR3 is TGTGCCAGCAGTGTCAGTCGTTACACTGAAGCTTTCTTT. Protein: CASSVSRYTEAFF.

V and J are TRBV6-2 or TRBV6-3 and TRBJ2-7; either TRBD1 or TRBD2 may fit D (5 bases each). The V end lost 2 bases, the J end lost 2 bases, and 10 bases lay between the germline ends. Germline assignment: CDR1 MNHEY and CDR2 SVGEGT. This CDR3 contains 14 residues. CDR3 sequence (DNA): TGTGCCAGCAGTTACGGCCAGGGACCCTACGAGCAGTACGTC. Residues: CASSYGQGPYEQYV.

This clonotype was observed at least ten times. The V gene is TRBV9, the J gene TRBJ1-3; 12 nucleotides align to TRBD1. The CDR3 runs to 14 residues. The germline CDR1 and CDR2 sequences are SGDLS and YYNGEE. V trimming: 3 bases; J trimming: 9 bases; junction bases outside the gene matches: 4. The CDR3 bases are TGTGCCAGCAGCGGGGACAGGGGGCGCGGCACCATATATTTT. Encoded protein: CASSGDRGRGTIYF.

This chain uses TRBV7-8 with TRBJ2-1; possibly TRBD1 or TRBD2 for D (5 bases each). Looked up from germline, CDR1 is SGHVS and CDR2 is FQNEAQ. The CDR3 is 15 residues long. Trimming removed 5 bases from V and 10 bases from J, with 21 bases in between. As DNA, the CDR3 is TGTGCCAGCAGCCCCCGTGGGACCGCGCCTTGGGAGCAGTTCTTC. Protein product: CASSPRGTAPWEQFF.

This clonotype was seen a few times. This chain joins TRBV7-9 and TRBJ1-6; weak D call: TRBD1 (5 bases). Germline V gene lookup returns CDR1 SEHNR and CDR2 FQNEAQ (reference sequence). The CDR3 sequence is 15 residues long. The V end lost 2 bases, the J end lost 3 bases, and 8 bases lay between the germline ends. The CDR3 protein is CASSLRGGYNSPLHF. CDR3 in DNA: TGTGCCAGCAGCTTAAGGGGAGGCTATAATTCACCCCTCCACTTT.

This clonotype has ten or more counts. The chain links TRBV20-1 to TRBJ1-4, with TRBD1 matching 7 bases. The CDR3 sequence is 14 residues long. CDR1 is DFQATT and CDR2 is SNEGSKA in the germline V gene (reference sequence). V trimming: 5 bases; J trimming: 5 bases; junction bases outside the gene matches: 8. The CDR3 sequence: CSAERDSGNEKLFF. The DNA for the CDR3 is TGCAGTGCTGAAAGGGACAGTGGAAATGAAAAACTGTTTTTT.

This clonotype was seen ten or more times. The gene calls are TRBV7-2 and TRBJ2-1; D gene ambiguous. The CDR3 totals 11 residues. V lost 3 bases, J lost 9 bases, and 6 bases lay in between. Germline V gene data show CDR1 as SGHTA and CDR2 as FQGNSA. The CDR3 loop reads CASSFMSEQFF. Written as DNA, the CDR3 is TGTGCCAGCAGCTTTATGAGTGAGCAGTTCTTC.

This clonotype was counted ten times or more. The CDR3 sequence: CASSEGFDSSPLHF. The CDR3 DNA reads as TGTGCCAGCAGTGAAGGATTTGACAGTTCACCCCTCCACTTT. V is TRBV6-1 and J is TRBJ1-6, with D possibly matching TRBD1 (5 bases). The germline V and J ends were trimmed by 1 base and 9 bases, with 10 bases remaining between them. Germline V gene data show CDR1 as MNHNS and CDR2 as SASEGT. This CDR3 has 14 amino acids.

This clonotype was recorded at least ten times. V and J are TRBV4-1 and TRBJ2-1, with 9 nucleotides matching TRBD2. The V gene's germline CDR1 is MGHRA and CDR2 YSYEKL. This CDR3 region has 15 residues. The V segment lost 5 bases and the J segment 4 bases; nucleotides outside the gene matches: 6. This chain's CDR3 is CASSALAGQYNEQFF. The DNA of the CDR3 is TGCGCCAGCAGCGCACTAGCGGGCCAATACAATGAGCAGTTCTTC.

This clonotype was observed a few times. For the CDR3, the DNA is TGCGCCAGCAGCTTAACGGGTACGCAGTATTTT. Encoded protein: CASSLTGTQYF. The V and J genes are TRBV5-1 and TRBJ2-3; D unclear. This CDR3 has 11 residues. V lost 2 bases to trimming and J lost 8 bases, with 6 bases between them. The V gene's germline CDR1 is SGHRS and CDR2 YFSETQ.

This clonotype occurred many times. The CDR3 sequence: CASSPWDRSTDTQYF. In DNA, the CDR3 is TGTGCCAGCAGTCCCTGGGACCGCTCCACAGATACGCAGTATTTT. The J gene is TRBJ2-3, the V gene TRBV27; D is tentatively TRBD1 or TRBD2 (5 bases each). With 5 bases removed from V and 2 bases from J, the gap between germline ends came to 14 bases. The CDR3 covers 15 residues. Germline values: CDR1 MNHEY, CDR2 SMNVEV (reference sequence).

This clonotype was detected only a few times. The J gene is TRBJ2-1, the V gene TRBV5-1; the match to TRBD2 covers 7 bases. Losses at the gene ends were 4 bases for V and 6 bases for J; bases not matched to a gene: 7. Germline CDR1 SGHRS, CDR2 YFSETQ. CDR3 length: 14 residues. Here the CDR3 DNA reads TGCGCCAGCAGCACGGGACTAAGCCCCAATGAGCAGTTCTTC. Translated: CASSTGLSPNEQFF.

CDR3: CASRRDTQGNQPQHF. The CDR3 DNA is TGCGCCAGCAGGCGGGACACCCAGGGCAATCAGCCCCAGCATTTT. The chain has TRBV5-1 and TRBJ1-5, with D perhaps TRBD1 (6 bases). V was cut by 5 bases and J by 2 bases, with 14 bases left in between. The CDR3 is 15 residues long. The germline V gene encodes CDR1 SGHRS and CDR2 YFSETQ.

The table lists this clonotype with many counts. The chain has TRBV12-3 or TRBV12-4 and TRBJ2-7; the match to TRBD1 covers 9 bases. The CDR3 has 15 residues. The junction had 4 bases not matched to a gene; V was cut back by 3 bases and J by 1 base. DNA for the CDR3: TGTGCCAGCAGTTTCGACAGGGGGGGTTCCTACGAGCAGTACTTC. Translation: CASSFDRGGSYEQYF.

This clonotype appeared many times. V gene TRBV12-3 or TRBV12-4 combines with J gene TRBJ2-7; weak D call: TRBD1 (6 bases). Trimming cost V 1 base and J 0 bases, with 7 bases left between them. The length of the CDR3 is 14 residues. The CDR3 nucleotides read TGTGCCAGCAGTTTAGTACAGGGCTCCTACGAGCAGTACTTC. Translation: CASSLVQGSYEQYF.